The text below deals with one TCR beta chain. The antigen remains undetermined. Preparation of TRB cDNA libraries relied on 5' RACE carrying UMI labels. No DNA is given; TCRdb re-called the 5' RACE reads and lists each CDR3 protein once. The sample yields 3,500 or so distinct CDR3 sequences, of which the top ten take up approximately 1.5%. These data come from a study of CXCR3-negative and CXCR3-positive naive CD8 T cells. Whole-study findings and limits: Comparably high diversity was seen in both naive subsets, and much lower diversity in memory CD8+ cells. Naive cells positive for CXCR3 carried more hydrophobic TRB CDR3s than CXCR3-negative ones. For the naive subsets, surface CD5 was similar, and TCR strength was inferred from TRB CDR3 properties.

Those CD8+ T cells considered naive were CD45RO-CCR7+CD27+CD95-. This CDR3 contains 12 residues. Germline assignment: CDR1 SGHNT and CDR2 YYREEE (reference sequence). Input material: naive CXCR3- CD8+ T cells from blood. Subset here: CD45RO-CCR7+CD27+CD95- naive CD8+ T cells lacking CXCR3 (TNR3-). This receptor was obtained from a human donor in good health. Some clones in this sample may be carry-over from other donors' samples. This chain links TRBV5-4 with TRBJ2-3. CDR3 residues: CATSPSTDTQYF.